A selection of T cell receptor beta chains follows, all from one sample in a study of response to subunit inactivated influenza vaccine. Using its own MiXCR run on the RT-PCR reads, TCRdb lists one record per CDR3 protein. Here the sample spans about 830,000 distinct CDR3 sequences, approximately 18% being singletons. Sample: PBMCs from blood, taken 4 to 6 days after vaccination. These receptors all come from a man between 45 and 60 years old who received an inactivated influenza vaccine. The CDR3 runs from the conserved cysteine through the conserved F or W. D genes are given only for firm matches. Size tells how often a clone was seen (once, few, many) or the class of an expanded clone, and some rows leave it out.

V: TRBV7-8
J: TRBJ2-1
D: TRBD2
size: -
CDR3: CASSLGAGRLYNEQFF
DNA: TGTGCCAGCAGCTTAGGAGCGGGGAGACTATACAATGAGCAGTTCTTC

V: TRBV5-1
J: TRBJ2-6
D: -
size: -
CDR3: CASSLTASGANVLTF
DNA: TGCGCCAGCAGCCTGACTGCCTCTGGGGCCAACGTCCTGACTTTC

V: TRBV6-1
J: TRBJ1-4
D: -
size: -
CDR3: CASRQAREKLFF
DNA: TGTGCCAGCAGGCAGGCGCGGGAAAAACTGTTTTTT

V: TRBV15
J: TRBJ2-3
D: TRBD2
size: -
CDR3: CATSNVRLAGPSTDTQYF
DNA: TGTGCCACCAGCAACGTTAGGCTAGCGGGACCAAGCACAGATACGCAGTATTTT

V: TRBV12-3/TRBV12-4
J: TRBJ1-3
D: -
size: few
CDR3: CASSLLGTGNTIYF
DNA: TGTGCCAGCAGTTTACTGGGGACTGGAAACACCATATATTTT

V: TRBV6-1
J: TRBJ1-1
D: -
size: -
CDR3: CASTRDRGNTEAFF
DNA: TGTGCCAGCACCCGCGACAGAGGGAACACTGAAGCTTTCTTT

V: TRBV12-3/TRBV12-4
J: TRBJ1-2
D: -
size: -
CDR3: CASSLTGGNYGYTF
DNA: TGTGCCAGCAGTTTGACAGGAGGAAACTATGGCTACACCTTC

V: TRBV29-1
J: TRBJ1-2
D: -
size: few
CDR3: CSANPGHAGYTF
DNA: TGCAGCGCCAACCCCGGACACGCCGGCTACACCTTC

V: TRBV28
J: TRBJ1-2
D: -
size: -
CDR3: CASSITGSLEYGYTF
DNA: TGTGCCAGCAGTATTACAGGATCCCTCGAGTATGGCTACACCTTC

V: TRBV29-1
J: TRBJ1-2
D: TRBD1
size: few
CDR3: CSVELGGNNGYTF
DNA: TGCAGCGTGGAATTAGGGGGCAACAATGGCTACACCTTC

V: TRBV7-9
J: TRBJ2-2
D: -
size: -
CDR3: CASGRTENTGELFF
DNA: TGTGCCAGCGGGCGGACAGAGAACACCGGGGAGCTGTTTTTT

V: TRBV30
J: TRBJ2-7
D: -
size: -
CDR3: CAWRRTTYEQYF
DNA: TGTGCCTGGAGAAGGACAACCTACGAGCAGTACTTC

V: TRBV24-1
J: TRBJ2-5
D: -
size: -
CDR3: CATSDLAEEETQYF
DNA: TGTGCCACCAGTGATTTGGCGGAGGAAGAGACCCAGTACTTC

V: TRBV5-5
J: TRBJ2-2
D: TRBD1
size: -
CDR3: CASSFGQGVPAGELFF
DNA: TGTGCCAGCAGCTTCGGGCAGGGGGTACCGGCCGGGGAGCTGTTTTTT

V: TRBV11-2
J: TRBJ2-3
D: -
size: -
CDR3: CASSILLGADTQYF
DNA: TGTGCCAGCAGTATCTTATTGGGGGCAGATACGCAGTATTTT

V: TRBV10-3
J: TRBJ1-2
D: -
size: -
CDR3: CAISESVDYGYTF
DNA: TGTGCCATCAGTGAGTCGGTCGACTATGGCTACACCTTC

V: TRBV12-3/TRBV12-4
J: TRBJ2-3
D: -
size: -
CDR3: CASSIRTSTDTQYF
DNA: TGTGCCAGCAGTATCCGGACTAGCACAGATACGCAGTATTTT

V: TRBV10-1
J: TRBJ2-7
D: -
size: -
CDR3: CASSEINSAVRYF
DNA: TGCGCCAGCAGTGAGATAAATTCTGCGGTACGATACTTC